Shown below are 27 T cell receptor beta chains from a single sample sequenced in a study of graft-versus-host responses after intestinal transplantation. The antigens these receptors bind are not known. Repertoires were generated with immunoSEQ multiplex PCR, while TCRdb's copy carries only in-frame clones and drops some. Among some 150,000 clones listed, around 90% were seen once. The sample here was unstimulated CD4+ T cells sorted from spleen or lymph node cells, taken before intestinal transplant. Receptors originate from a human donor who received an intestinal transplant.

The CDR3: CASSPRLAGSSKTQYF. CDR3 DNA sequence: TGTGCCAGTAGTCCAAGACTAGCGGGAAGTTCAAAGACCCAGTACTTC. The V call is TRBV19, the J call TRBJ2-5, with TRBD2 identical over 11 bases. CDR1 LNHDA and CDR2 SQIVND come from the germline V gene (reference sequence). J gave up 6 bases and V 5 bases, and 11 bases lay outside the gene matches. This CDR3 is 16 amino acids long.

V and J are TRBV30 and TRBJ1-2; D is uncertain. CDR3 length equals 12 residues. Germline V gene data show CDR1 as GTSNPN and CDR2 as SVGIG (reference sequence). The V gene lost 3 bases and the J gene lost 8 bases, with 13 bases spanning the gap. Written as DNA, the CDR3 is TGTGCCTGGAGGCTACCTGGAGGGGGCTACACCTTC. It encodes CAWRLPGGGYTF.

The V call is TRBV27, the J call TRBJ1-2; possible D gene TRBD1, 5 bases. Germline V gives CDR1 MNHEY, CDR2 SMNVEV (reference sequence). The CDR3 loop spans 16 amino acids. V dropped 4 bases and J dropped 2 bases, with 17 bases sitting between them. The CDR3 sequence is CASSSYRDGWNYGYTF. DNA for the CDR3: TGTGCCAGCAGTTCATATAGGGACGGGTGGAACTATGGCTACACCTTC.

J is TRBJ1-4 and V is TRBV28; 9 nucleotides match TRBD1. CDR3 length: 17 amino acids. Trimming at V came to 2 bases and at J to 4 bases, leaving 8 bases not matched to a gene. Germline lookup yields CDR1 MDHEN and CDR2 SYDVKM. The chain's CDR3 is CASSLSGGGQGNEKLFF. In DNA, the CDR3 is TGTGCCAGCAGTTTAAGCGGTGGGGGACAGGGTAATGAAAAACTGTTTTTT.

The chain joins TRBV18 to TRBJ1-4; possible D gene TRBD1, 5 bases. Trimming took off 3 bases at V and 2 bases at J, with 13 bases between the two ends. The CDR3 is 16 amino acids. Germline CDR1 and CDR2: KGHSH and LQKENI. CDR3 nucleotide sequence: TGTGCCAGCTCACCCCTTCAGGGAAGTACTAATGAAAAACTGTTTTTT. This gives the protein CASSPLQGSTNEKLFF.

The J gene is TRBJ2-5, the V gene TRBV11-3, with D perhaps matching TRBD2 (6 bases). Germline CDR1 is SGHNT and CDR2 is YENEEA. The CDR3 sequence is 13 residues long. V shed 2 bases and J shed 5 bases, with 9 bases lying between them. The chain's CDR3 is CASSLRAGETQYF. As DNA, the CDR3 is TGTGCCAGCAGCTTAAGGGCGGGGGAGACCCAGTACTTC. The entire variable domain, with the rest obtained from reference TRBV11-3 and TRBJ2-5, is as follows: EAGVVQSPRYKIIEKKQPVAFWCNPISGHNTLYWYLQNLGQGPELLIRYENEEAVDDSQLPKDRFSAERLKGVDSTLKIQPAELGDSAVYLCASSLRAGETQYFGPGTRLLVL.

The chain has TRBV4-1 and TRBJ2-2, with 7 bases aligning to TRBD2. V lost 5 bases to trimming and J lost 6 bases; unmatched junction nucleotides: 15. Germline V gene sequence: CDR1 MGHRA, CDR2 YSYEKL. The CDR3 contains 17 residues. CDR3 in DNA: TGCGCCAGCAGCAATTACTTTGGGGAGGGAAGGCCCGGGGAGCTGTTTTTT. This sequence encodes CASSNYFGEGRPGELFF.

This clone appeared a few times. The chain joins TRBV5-1 to TRBJ1-2, with TRBD1 matching 12 bases. V lost 4 bases to trimming and J lost 7 bases; unmatched junction nucleotides: 5. The CDR3 has 14 residues. CDR1 is SGHRS and CDR2 is YFSETQ in the germline V gene. The chain's CDR3 is CASSVGQGAGGYTF. The CDR3 nucleotides read TGCGCCAGCAGCGTGGGACAGGGGGCGGGTGGCTACACCTTC. Variable domain in full (rest from reference TRBV5-1 and TRBJ1-2): KAGVTQTPRYLIKTRGQQVTLSCSPISGHRSVSWYQQTPGQGLQFLFEYFSETQRNKGNFPGRFSGRQFSNSRSEMNVSTLELGDSALYLCASSVGQGAGGYTFGSGTRLTVV.

With respect to this clone: At one end the junction does not follow the germline gene, possibly because of a read error. This sample includes further DNA sequences coding for the same CDR3. The chain recombines TRBV14 with TRBJ1-1, with a tentative D call TRBD1 (5 bases). CDR3 length: 16 amino acids. Per the germline V gene, CDR1 is SGHDN and CDR2 is FVKESK. CDR3 amino acids: CASSQESGRVNTEAFF. For the CDR3, the DNA is TGTGCCAGCAGCCAAGAGTCCGGCAGGGTGAACACCGAAGCTTTCTTT.

J is TRBJ2-2 and V is TRBV28, with D perhaps TRBD2 (5 bases). Germline assignment: CDR1 MDHEN and CDR2 SYDVKM. This CDR3 spans 12 amino acids. The germline V and J ends were trimmed by 4 bases and 9 bases, with 9 bases remaining between them. Here the CDR3 reads CASSWAGRELFF. The CDR3 nucleotides read TGTGCCAGCAGTTGGGCGGGCCGGGAGCTGTTTTTT.

This chain joins TRBV21-1 and TRBJ1-1. TRBV21-1 is a known pseudogene. This CDR3 has 13 amino acids. The CDR3 region is CASSKARGSEAFF. The CDR3 nucleotides are TGTGCCAGCAGCAAAGCGCGTGGGTCTGAAGCTTTCTTT.

The V gene is TRBV4-3, the J gene TRBJ2-3; D could derive from TRBD1 or TRBD2 (5 bases each). Trimming stripped 4 bases from V and 4 bases from J, with 15 bases between. The CDR3 runs to 15 residues. Germline lookup yields CDR1 LGHNA and CDR2 YSLEER. CDR3 DNA sequence: TGCGCCAGCAGCCCGGACCAACAGGAGGCAGATACGCAGTATTTT. This encodes CASSPDQQEADTQYF.

This rearrangement joins TRBV28 to TRBJ1-5; perhaps TRBD1 as D (5 bases). In germline, CDR1 is MDHEN, CDR2 SYDVKM. Trimming shortened V by 7 bases and J by 6 bases, and 13 bases separated the two germline ends. The CDR3 length is 13 residues. For the CDR3, the DNA is TGTGCCAGCATCCGCATGGGGGGTCAGCCCCAGCATTTT. Its translation is CASIRMGGQPQHF. Based on the CDR3 plus reference TRBV28 and TRBJ1-5, the full variable domain is DVKVTQSSRYLVKRTGEKVFLECVQDMDHENMFWYRQDPGLGLRLIYFSYDVKMKEKGDIPEGYSVSREKKERFSLILESASTNQTSMYLCASIRMGGQPQHFGDGTRLSIL.

The chain combines TRBV28 with TRBJ2-5; maybe TRBD2 (6 bases). V gave up 4 bases and J gave up 4 bases, with 13 bases separating them. Germline CDR1 and CDR2: MDHEN and SYDVKM. This CDR3 spans 14 amino acids. The CDR3 nucleotides are TGTGCCAGCAGTTACTTGGGACTCCGAGAGACCCAGTACTTC. Protein: CASSYLGLRETQYF.

The V gene is TRBV10-3, the J gene TRBJ2-5, with TRBD1 as a possible D gene (6 bases). This CDR3 region has 15 residues. Between the trimmed V and J ends, which lost 0 bases and 5 bases, there was a span of 13 bases. Germline V lookup: CDR1 ENHRY, CDR2 SYGVKD. Written as DNA, the CDR3 is TGTGCCATCAGTGAGTCTAACAGAAGGGGGGAGACCCAGTACTTC. Translated, it gives CAISESNRRGETQYF.

V and J are TRBV7-9 and TRBJ1-1, with D uncertain. V lost 1 base and J 1 base, leaving 7 bases between the germline ends. CDR1 and CDR2 from the germline V gene are SEHNR and FQNEAQ (reference sequence). The CDR3 is 14 residues long. As DNA, the CDR3 is TGTGCCAGCAGCTTAGGGCGACAGAACACTGAAGCTTTCTTT. Translated, it gives CASSLGRQNTEAFF.

The V call is TRBV7-9, the J call TRBJ1-2; D is uncertain. The CDR3 length is 13 residues. Germline V gives CDR1 SEHNR, CDR2 FQNEAQ (reference sequence). Trimming stripped 7 bases from V and 5 bases from J, with 14 bases between. Here the CDR3 reads CASTLPGVYGYTF. For the CDR3, the DNA is TGTGCCAGCACCCTCCCGGGCGTGTATGGCTACACCTTC.

The chain combines TRBV6-5 with TRBJ2-4, with 9 bases lining up with TRBD1. The CDR3 totals 14 residues. The germline gives CDR1 MNHEY, CDR2 SVGAGI. Trimming took 0 bases from V and 8 from J; bases not matched to a gene: 2. CDR3 residues: CASSYSGQGDIQYF. CDR3 nucleotide sequence: TGTGCCAGCAGTTACTCGGGACAGGGAGACATTCAGTACTTC.

This clone was seen a single time. The chain couples TRBV7-9 to TRBJ1-2, with D unresolved. CDR1 is SEHNR and CDR2 is FQNEAQ in the germline V gene (reference sequence). V shed 5 bases and J shed 7 bases, with 14 bases lying between them. The length of the CDR3 is 13 residues. CDR3 amino acids: CASSRADTSGYTF. CDR3 bases: TGTGCCAGCAGCCGGGCCGATACTTCTGGCTACACCTTC.

V and J are TRBV5-4 and TRBJ2-3, with D perhaps TRBD1 (6 bases). CDR1 is SGHNT, CDR2 YYREEE, per germline (reference sequence). CDR3 length equals 16 residues. V was pared by 0 bases and J by 3 bases, with 14 bases between. The CDR3 spells CASSLAGLGATDTQYF. DNA of the CDR3: TGTGCCAGCAGCTTGGCCGGGTTGGGGGCAACAGATACGCAGTATTTT. Combining the CDR3 with reference TRBV5-4 and TRBJ2-3 gives the whole variable domain ETGVTQSPTHLIKTRGQQVTLRCSSQSGHNTVSWYQQALGQGPQFIFQYYREEENGRGNFPPRFSGLQFPNYSSELNVNALELDDSALYLCASSLAGLGATDTQYFGPGTRLTVL.

In DNA, the CDR3 is TGTGCCATCAGTGCCTCAGCGGTCGCAACAGACAATGAGCAGTTCTTC. Its protein is CAISASAVATDNEQFF. The J gene is TRBJ2-1, the V gene TRBV10-3; the D gene is possibly TRBD2 (5 bases). The CDR3 extends over 16 amino acids. Trimming cost V 4 bases and J 5 bases, with 18 bases left between them. Germline assignment: CDR1 ENHRY and CDR2 SYGVKD.

The chain recombines TRBV6-1 with TRBJ2-4; no definite D call. The germline V gene encodes CDR1 MNHNS and CDR2 SASEGT. Trimming left V 0 bases short and J 4 bases short, with 7 bases between. There are 14 residues in the CDR3. This CDR3 is CASSEAHGKNIQYF. Written as DNA, the CDR3 is TGTGCCAGCAGTGAAGCTCACGGGAAAAACATTCAGTACTTC.

The J gene is TRBJ2-1, the V gene TRBV5-4; D possibly corresponds to TRBD1 (5 bases). The germline V and J ends were trimmed by 5 bases and 6 bases, with 12 bases remaining between them. Looked up from germline, CDR1 is SGHNT and CDR2 is YYREEE (reference sequence). This CDR3 has 13 amino acids. The CDR3 loop is CASRFPGSNEQFF. In DNA form, the CDR3 reads TGTGCCAGCAGATTTCCAGGGTCCAATGAGCAGTTCTTC.

The chain is built from TRBV6-6 and TRBJ2-7, with 13 bases identical to TRBD2. Looked up from germline, CDR1 is MNHNY and CDR2 is SVGAGI (reference sequence). The CDR3 sequence is 15 residues long. V dropped 4 bases and J dropped 2; count of bases not matched to a gene: 2. CDR3 in DNA: TGTGCCAGCAGTTCGGGACTAGCGGGAACCTACGAGCAGTACTTC. Translating gives CASSSGLAGTYEQYF.

V usage is TRBV27 and J usage is TRBJ1-1; D is unresolved. V lost 1 base and J 1 base, leaving 10 bases between the germline ends. The CDR3 contains 15 residues. CDR1 and CDR2 (germline): MNHEY, SMNVEV (reference sequence). The CDR3 protein is CASSLLGLGNTEAFF. Here the CDR3 DNA reads TGTGCCAGCAGTTTATTGGGGTTGGGGAACACTGAAGCTTTCTTT.

The rearrangement links TRBV19 to TRBJ1-5, with 8 bases identical to TRBD1. The CDR3 sequence is 15 residues long. Germline V lookup: CDR1 LNHDA, CDR2 SQIVND (reference sequence). After removal of 3 bases from V and 3 bases from J, the junction contained 4 bases not matched to a gene. CDR3 DNA: TGTGCCAGTAGTATGCGGACAGGGTTCAATCAGCCCCAGCATTTT. This codes for CASSMRTGFNQPQHF.

The V gene is TRBV5-1, the J gene TRBJ2-3; a possible D gene is TRBD1 (6 bases). Trimming stripped 7 bases from V and 4 bases from J, with 16 bases between. The germline V gene encodes CDR1 SGHRS and CDR2 YFSETQ. This CDR3 contains 14 residues. The CDR3 is CASGLQGGADTQYF. The CDR3 bases are TGCGCCAGCGGCCTACAGGGCGGCGCAGATACGCAGTATTTT.